This T cell receptor beta chain was sequenced in a study of OX40 agonist ivuxolimab in advanced cancers. Across the whole study: The drug used for patients, ivuxolimab, was an agonistic anti-OX40 (CD134) antibody. General study points: Normalized expansion of T-cell clones was also low for some nonresponders. On average, CD8+ T cells showed a greater number of expanded clones than CD4+.

This CDR3 region has 14 residues. Germline-derived CDR1 and CDR2 are KGHSH and LQKENI. Trimming removed 5 bases from V and 1 base from J; junction bases left unmatched: 4. TCRdb's table, derived via immunoSEQ multiplex PCR, lists solely in-frame clones and lacks some. Here the sample spans over 30,000 clones, 80% to 85% being singletons. Notes on this clone: Its antigen is unknown.

Blood sampling was done at baseline, cycle 4 day 1, and cycle 7 day 1. This rearrangement joins TRBV18 to TRBJ2-5; 7 bases map to TRBD1. The source is an adult with an advanced solid tumor such as melanoma, head and neck, liver or kidney cancer. This material consisted of CD4+ or CD8+ T cells sorted from blood, taken in a trial of the OX40 agonist ivuxolimab. The CDR3 bases are TGTGCCAGCTCAAAAACAGGGGTCCAAGAGACCCAGTACTTC. Translating gives CASSKTGVQETQYF.